The source of this T cell receptor beta chain is a study of neurological immune-mediated disorders. This clonotype was seen at least ten times. TCRdb reprocessed the 5' RACE reads via MiXCR and lists one record per CDR3 protein. The sample includes tens of thousands of distinct CDR3 sequences, about 9.4% of them seen just once. The source of this sequence is a woman aged 25-40 years with HTLV-1-associated myelopathy (HAM/TSP). Sequencing used PBMCs.

The CDR3 region has the DNA TGCAGTGCTAGAGCGGACAGGGGGGGGATTTCACCCCTCCACTTT. This gives the protein CSARADRGGISPLHF. The rearrangement joins TRBV20-1 to TRBJ1-6; 10 bases match TRBD1. Looked up from germline, CDR1 is DFQATT and CDR2 is SNEGSKA (reference sequence). The CDR3 is 15 residues long. V shed 1 base, J shed 9 bases, and the junction held 6 bases outside the gene matches.